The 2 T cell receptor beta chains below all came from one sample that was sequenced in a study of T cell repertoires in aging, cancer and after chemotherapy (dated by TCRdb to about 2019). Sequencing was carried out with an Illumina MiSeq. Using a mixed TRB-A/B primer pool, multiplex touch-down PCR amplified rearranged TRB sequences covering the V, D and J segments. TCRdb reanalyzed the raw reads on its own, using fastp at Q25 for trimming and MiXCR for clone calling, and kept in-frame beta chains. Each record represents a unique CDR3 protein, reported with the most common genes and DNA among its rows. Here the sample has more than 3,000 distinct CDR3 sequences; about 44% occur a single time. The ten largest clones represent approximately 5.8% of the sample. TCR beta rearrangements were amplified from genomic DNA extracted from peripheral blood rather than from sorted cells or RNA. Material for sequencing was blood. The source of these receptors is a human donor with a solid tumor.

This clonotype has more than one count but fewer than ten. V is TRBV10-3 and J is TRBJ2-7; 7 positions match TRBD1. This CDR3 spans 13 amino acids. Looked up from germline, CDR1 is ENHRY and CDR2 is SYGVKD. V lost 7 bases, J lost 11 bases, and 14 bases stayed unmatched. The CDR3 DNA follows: TGTGCCATCAAGGCCTCGACAGGGCTTGGGGAGTACTTC. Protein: CAIKASTGLGEYF.

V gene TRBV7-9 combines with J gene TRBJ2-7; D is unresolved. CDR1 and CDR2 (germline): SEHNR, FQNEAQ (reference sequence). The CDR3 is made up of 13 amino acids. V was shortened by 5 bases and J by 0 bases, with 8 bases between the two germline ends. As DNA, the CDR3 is TGTGCCAGCAGCCCGGACGGCTCCTACGAGCAGTACTTC. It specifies CASSPDGSYEQYF.